These 21 T cell receptor beta chains were sequenced from one sample in a study of response to subunit inactivated influenza vaccine. TCRdb used MiXCR to reprocess the RT-PCR reads, holding one entry per CDR3 protein. Among hundreds of thousands of distinct CDR3 sequences, 13% to 15% were seen once, and the ten largest hold approximately 7.6%. Source: PBMCs from blood, taken around two weeks before vaccination. The receptors were gathered from a man aged 50 to 60 who received an inactivated influenza vaccine.

A few counts support this clonotype. The genes are TRBV15 and TRBJ2-2, with D uncertain. Looked up from germline, CDR1 is LNHNV and CDR2 is YYDKDF (reference sequence). The CDR3 covers 12 residues. Trimming left V 3 bases short and J 6 bases short, with 5 bases between. The CDR3 region has the DNA TGTGCCACCAGCAGTCCCCCCGGGGAGCTGTTTTTT. It is translated as CATSSPPGELFF.

This clonotype was picked up a small number of times. The chain carries TRBV9 and TRBJ2-7; a weak D match, TRBD2 (6 bases). This CDR3 region has 16 residues. The germline V and J ends were trimmed by 0 bases and 4 bases, with 17 bases remaining between them. Germline V CDR1 and CDR2: SGDLS, YYNGEE. The CDR3 region has the DNA TGTGCCAGCAGCGTAGCTAGAGACGGGAGTCCATACGAGCAGTACTTC. Translating gives CASSVARDGSPYEQYF.

The chain couples TRBV20-1 to TRBJ2-3; perhaps TRBD2 as D (6 bases). V was trimmed by 6 bases and J by 3 bases, leaving 16 bases between them. The CDR3 runs to 14 residues. Germline V gene lookup returns CDR1 DFQATT and CDR2 SNEGSKA (reference sequence). In DNA, the CDR3 is TGCAGTGCACCGGGGACTGTTTTTACAGATACGCAGTATTTT. It specifies CSAPGTVFTDTQYF.

V and J are TRBV6-1 and TRBJ2-3; D is uncertain. This CDR3 comprises 14 residues. V shed 7 bases and J shed 6 bases, with 17 bases lying between them. Germline CDR1 reads MNHNS; CDR2 reads SASEGT. The CDR3 sequence is CASKNLRSSDTQYF. CDR3 nucleotide sequence: TGTGCCAGCAAAAATTTGCGGAGTTCCGATACGCAGTATTTT.

This clonotype occurred many times. This chain connects TRBV4-1 to TRBJ2-5; 7 bases agree with TRBD2. The CDR3 consists of 15 residues. Looked up from germline, CDR1 is MGHRA and CDR2 is YSYEKL. J gave up 2 bases and V 0 bases, and 3 bases lay outside the gene matches. The CDR3, as DNA: TGCGCCAGCAGCCAAGATCCGGGACTACAAGAGACCCAGTACTTC. Translation gives CASSQDPGLQETQYF.

A note on this clonotype: One end of the junction fails to match germline, which may point to a read error. This chain uses TRBV3-1 with TRBJ1-1; 9 bases agree with TRBD1. The germline CDR1 and CDR2 sequences are LGHDT and YNNKEL (reference sequence). The CDR3 is made up of 15 amino acids. CDR3 in amino acids: CASSQGPETGGVLKF. The CDR3 DNA reads TGTGCCAGCAGCCAAGGTCCGGAGACAGGGGGGGTGCTAAAGTTC.

The rearrangement joins TRBV28 to TRBJ2-2; 10 nucleotides line up with TRBD1. Germline assignment: CDR1 MDHEN and CDR2 SYDVKM. The V and J ends lost 5 bases and 5 bases, in that order; junction bases with no gene match: 5. The CDR3 is 15 amino acids. Written as DNA, the CDR3 is TGTGCCAGCAGTACGGGACAGGGGTGGACCGGGGAGCTGTTTTTT. Amino acids: CASSTGQGWTGELFF.

This rearrangement joins TRBV25-1 to TRBJ2-1; D may be TRBD1 (5 bases). Germline V gene sequence: CDR1 MGHDK, CDR2 SYGVNS. This CDR3 region has 15 residues. Trimming pared 10 bases from V and 0 bases from J, leaving 16 bases between. This CDR3 is CATGARTLSYNEQFF. DNA for the CDR3: TGTGCCACCGGTGCCCGGACACTCTCCTACAATGAGCAGTTCTTC. Based on the CDR3 plus reference TRBV25-1 and TRBJ2-1, the full variable domain is EADIYQTPRYLVIGTGKKITLECSQTMGHDKMYWYQQDPGMELHLIHYSYGVNSTEKGDLSSESTVSRIRTEHFPLTLESARPSHTSQYLCATGARTLSYNEQFFGPGTRLTVL.

There are a few counts of this clonotype. This chain joins TRBV11-1 and TRBJ2-4; D uncertain. This CDR3 comprises 18 residues. The V gene lost 5 bases and the J gene lost 0 bases, with 20 bases spanning the gap. In germline, CDR1 is SGHAT, CDR2 FQDESV (reference sequence). The CDR3 sequence is CASSEGSRKELAKNIQYF. CDR3 nucleotides: TGTGCCAGCAGCGAAGGTAGCAGGAAAGAACTAGCCAAAAACATTCAGTACTTC.

A few counts support this clonotype. The chain uses TRBV4-2 and TRBJ2-7, with 11 bases aligning to TRBD1. The length of the CDR3 is 16 residues. The junction had 6 bases not matched to a gene; V was cut back by 1 base and J by 4 bases. Germline CDR1 reads LGHNA; CDR2 reads YNFKEQ. The CDR3 DNA is TGTGCCAGCAGCCAAGGGTATGGACAGGGGGCGTACGAGCAGTACTTC. Amino acids: CASSQGYGQGAYEQYF.

About this clonotype itself: The DNA is left out, because the CDR3 cannot be placed on it with certainty; the CDR3 is given as TCRdb lists it. The J gene is TRBJ2-7, the V gene TRBV12-3 or TRBV12-4; TRBD1, the D gene given by the table, was not confirmed from the DNA. A total of 11 residues make up the CDR3, ends included. The chain's CDR3 is CASSFGQGTQF.

This rearrangement joins TRBV5-1 to TRBJ2-6; D tentatively reads TRBD1 or TRBD2 (5 bases each). CDR1 is SGHRS, CDR2 YFSETQ, per germline. This CDR3 region has 20 residues. Trimming took off 0 bases at V and 0 bases at J, with 19 bases between the two ends. The CDR3 DNA reads as TGCGCCAGCAGCTTGGGGGGTCGGGACCTTCTCATCTCTGGGGCCAACGTCCTGACTTTC. Its protein is CASSLGGRDLLISGANVLTF.

This clonotype was counted a few times. This chain links TRBV6-1 with TRBJ1-2; 7 bases map to TRBD1. Losses at the gene ends were 0 bases for V and 8 bases for J; bases not matched to a gene: 9. The CDR3 covers 15 residues. Germline V gene data show CDR1 as MNHNS and CDR2 as SASEGT. For the CDR3, the DNA is TGTGCCAGCAGTGAAGCCTCTAACAGGGGCGAAGGCTACACCTTC. It codes for CASSEASNRGEGYTF.

The rearrangement links TRBV20-1 to TRBJ2-1; 13 bases map to TRBD2. Losses at the gene ends were 6 bases for V and 8 bases for J; bases not matched to a gene: 7. CDR3 length: 14 residues. CDR1 DFQATT and CDR2 SNEGSKA come from the germline V gene (reference sequence). CDR3 coding DNA: TGCAGTGCGCTACTAGCGGGAGGGAGTCATGAGCAGTTCTTC. It codes for CSALLAGGSHEQFF.

This clonotype was seen only a few times. The CDR3 DNA sequence: TGTGCCAGCAGTAAGGTAATGGGGCACGAGCAGTACTTC. The encoded protein is CASSKVMGHEQYF. J is TRBJ2-7 and V is TRBV2; a possible D gene is TRBD1 (5 bases). The V and J ends lost 5 bases and 5 bases respectively, with 13 bases between them. CDR1 is SNHLY and CDR2 is FYNNEI in the germline V gene. The CDR3 covers 13 residues.

The sample holds a few counts of this clonotype. The gene calls are TRBV12-3 or TRBV12-4 and TRBJ2-3; 10 nucleotides match TRBD1. CDR3 length: 15 residues. J was trimmed by 4 bases and V by 7 bases; bases with no gene match: 8. For the CDR3, the DNA is TGTGCCAGCATCGCTCGGGACAGGGGTGCAGATACGCAGTATTTT. Protein product: CASIARDRGADTQYF.

The gene calls are TRBV4-2 and TRBJ1-2; D uncertain. V lost 4 bases, J lost 3 bases, and 12 bases lay in between. This CDR3 spans 14 amino acids. CDR1 LGHNA and CDR2 YNFKEQ come from the germline V gene. The CDR3 DNA follows: TGTGCCAGCAGCCCAAGTCGGGTTGACTATGGCTACACCTTC. It specifies CASSPSRVDYGYTF.

The gene calls are TRBV28 and TRBJ2-7, with a weak D call TRBD1 (6 bases). Trimming left V 6 bases short and J 2 bases short, with 23 bases between. The CDR3 spans 17 residues. The V gene's germline CDR1 is MDHEN and CDR2 SYDVKM. CDR3 in DNA: TGTGCCAGCAGACTCCACCCCGAGAGGGGGTATCCCTACGAGCAGTACTTC. Protein sequence: CASRLHPERGYPYEQYF.

This clonotype was seen only a few times. The chain combines TRBV7-9 with TRBJ2-7; D gene unclear. The CDR3 is 16 amino acids. The V gene lost 3 bases and the J gene lost 1 base, with 16 bases spanning the gap. Per germline, CDR1 SEHNR and CDR2 FQNEAQ (reference sequence). The CDR3 coding sequence is TGTGCCAGCAGCTTGGTTTATAGCTCTCCGTCCTACGAGCAGTACTTC. Amino acids: CASSLVYSSPSYEQYF.

In its sample, this clonotype was seen a few times. This chain uses TRBV9 with TRBJ2-7; TRBD2 matches 12 bases. The J segment lost 2 bases and the V segment lost 6 bases, leaving 12 bases of the junction unmatched. CDR3 length: 17 residues. Germline CDR1 reads SGDLS; CDR2 reads YYNGEE. This chain's CDR3 is CASTPERLAGDPYEQYF. CDR3 in DNA: TGTGCCAGCACCCCAGAGAGACTAGCGGGAGACCCCTACGAGCAGTACTTC. The full variable domain, in which reference TRBV9 and TRBJ2-7 provide the parts outside the CDR3, is DSGVTQTPKHLITATGQRVTLRCSPRSGDLSVYWYQQSLDQGLQFLIQYYNGEERAKGNILERFSAQQFPDLHSELNLSSLELGDSALYFCASTPERLAGDPYEQYFGPGTRLTVT.

This clonotype was seen at least ten times. J is TRBJ2-7 and V is TRBV20-1; D gene ambiguous. CDR1 and CDR2 (germline): DFQATT, SNEGSKA (reference sequence). The CDR3 loop spans 11 amino acids. Trimming left V 7 bases short and J 3 bases short, with 10 bases between. In DNA form, the CDR3 reads TGCAGTGTCGCTTGGGGCTACGAGCAGTACTTC. Its translation: CSVAWGYEQYF.